The 10 T cell receptor beta chains below were found in one sample sequenced in a study of blood T cells in healthy people across ages (dated by TCRdb to about 2015). Receptors were amplified or captured by 5' RACE. A second PCR of roughly 7 to 11 cycles was performed with a sample-barcoded 5' primer and a J-beta primer mix. Using fastp trimming at Q25 and MiXCR clonotype assembly, TCRdb reanalyzed the public sequencing data and kept in-frame beta chains. All rows with the same CDR3 protein become a single entry with the most common DNA and genes. In all, the sample holds 1.5 million to 2 million distinct CDR3 sequences, and around 42% of those were seen once. In total, the top ten clones hold roughly 24% of the sample. Material: blood. These receptors all stem from a human donor in good health.

This clonotype has just a few counts. The V call is TRBV29-1, the J call TRBJ2-5; tentative D call: TRBD2 (6 bases). V was clipped by 8 bases and J by 2 bases, with 12 bases between them. Germline CDR1 reads SQVTM; CDR2 reads ANQGSEA. CDR3 length: 12 amino acids. CDR3 sequence: CSSGLAQETQYF. The CDR3, as DNA: TGCAGCTCGGGACTGGCTCAAGAGACCCAGTACTTC.

This clonotype was seen many times. The gene calls are TRBV4-3 and TRBJ1-5; D unresolved. Germline V lookup: CDR1 LGHNA, CDR2 YSLEER. The CDR3 runs to 13 residues. Trimming took off 0 bases at V and 5 bases at J, with 5 bases between the two ends. The CDR3 nucleotides read TGCGCCAGCAGCCAAGATATCTATCAGCCCCAGCATTTT. Translated: CASSQDIYQPQHF.

The chain uses TRBV10-3 and TRBJ2-7; tentative D call: TRBD1 (5 bases). There are 14 residues in the CDR3. Trimming took 6 bases from V and 2 from J, leaving 14 bases between them. Per germline, CDR1 ENHRY and CDR2 SYGVKD. CDR3 in amino acids: CAIRRLQGTYEQYF. The CDR3 nucleotides read TGTGCCATCAGGAGGCTCCAGGGTACCTACGAGCAGTACTTC.

The chain employs TRBV7-2 and TRBJ2-3; 10 bases fit TRBD2. Germline assignment: CDR1 SGHTA and CDR2 FQGNSA. The V gene end was trimmed by 4 bases and the J gene end by 2 bases; junction bases not matched to a gene: 9. This CDR3 is 17 amino acids long. The DNA for the CDR3 is TGTGCCAGCAGCTCTGCGTCTAGCGGGGGCCCCACAGATACGCAGTATTTT. Its protein is CASSSASSGGPTDTQYF.

This clonotype was detected a few times. The rearrangement joins TRBV7-9 to TRBJ2-7, with TRBD2 identical over 10 bases. Germline trimming cut 4 bases from V and 2 bases from J; bases unmatched to any gene: 5. Germline CDR1 and CDR2: SEHNR and FQNEAQ (reference sequence). The CDR3 totals 15 residues. The CDR3 DNA reads as TGTGCCAGCAGCTACTGGACTAGCGGTACCTACGAGCAGTACTTC. It yields the protein CASSYWTSGTYEQYF.

This clonotype has just a few counts. The chain links TRBV29-1 to TRBJ2-1; 9 bases match TRBD2. The ends lost 2 bases at V and 0 bases at J; junction bases unmatched: 5. Germline CDR1 SQVTM, CDR2 ANQGSEA. The CDR3 has 16 residues. CDR3 coding DNA: TGCAGCGTTGAATTGGGGCGGGGGGGCTCCTACAATGAGCAGTTCTTC. Amino acids: CSVELGRGGSYNEQFF.

Remarks on this clonotype: At one of its ends the junction is not consistent with the germline gene, which may arise from a read error. The CDR3 sequence: CAISEGTGISYEQYF. CDR3 nucleotides: TGTGCCATCAGTGAAGGGACAGGGATCTCCTACGAACAGTACTTC. The chain uses TRBV10-3 and TRBJ2-7, with TRBD1 matching over 9 bases. CDR1 and CDR2 (germline): ENHRY, SYGVKD. CDR3 length equals 15 residues.

The J gene is TRBJ2-7, the V gene TRBV27; D unresolved. V lost 5 bases to trimming and J lost 1 base, with 12 bases between them. The CDR3 runs to 14 residues. Germline loops: CDR1 MNHEY, CDR2 SMNVEV (reference sequence). The DNA of the CDR3 is TGTGCCAGCAGTACAACGGCTGGGTCCTACGAGCAGTACTTC. It specifies CASSTTAGSYEQYF.

The table lists this clonotype with a count of one. The chain joins TRBV9 to TRBJ2-7; 8 bases fit TRBD2. CDR3 length equals 15 residues. The V gene's germline CDR1 is SGDLS and CDR2 YYNGEE. Trimming removed 4 bases from V and 6 bases from J; junction bases left unmatched: 12. DNA of the CDR3: TGTGCCAGCAGCCTTCACGGGGGGGGCGTGGGCGAGCAGTACTTC. As protein: CASSLHGGGVGEQYF. Complete variable domain (other parts from reference TRBV9 and TRBJ2-7): DSGVTQTPKHLITATGQRVTLRCSPRSGDLSVYWYQQSLDQGLQFLIQYYNGEERAKGNILERFSAQQFPDLHSELNLSSLELGDSALYFCASSLHGGGVGEQYFGPGTRLTVT.

The V and J genes are TRBV6-2 or TRBV6-3 and TRBJ2-1, with TRBD2 matching over 10 bases. Per the germline V gene, CDR1 is MNHEY and CDR2 is SVGEGT. Losses at the gene ends were 5 bases for V and 0 bases for J; bases not matched to a gene: 4. This CDR3 has 16 amino acids. For the CDR3, the DNA is TGTGCCAGCAGTCTAGCGGGGGACCTCTCCTACAATGAGCAGTTCTTC. Translation gives CASSLAGDLSYNEQFF.